The source of this T cell receptor beta chain is a study of shared clonotypes between healthy human individuals. Between the trimmed V and J ends, which lost 4 bases and 3 bases, there was a span of 14 bases. The length of the CDR3 is 14 residues. Germline V lookup: CDR1 SGHRS, CDR2 YFSETQ. The assay was immunoSEQ multiplex PCR, and TCRdb's table has in-frame clones only and misses some. The sample has about 640,000 clones; approximately 75% are singletons. The TCR originated in a woman aged 25 to 39 in good health. Sequencing used memory CD4+ T cells sorted from blood. The subset here: CD45RA-negative fraction. This rearrangement joins TRBV5-1 to TRBJ2-7; tentative D call: TRBD1 (6 bases). The CDR3 bases are TGCGCCAGCAGCACCACAGGGTCCCTCTACGAGCAGTACTTC. Protein sequence: CASSTTGSLYEQYF.